The 22 T cell receptor beta chains in this list originate from one sample, sequenced in a study of blood T cell repertoires in COVID-19. Using immunoSEQ multiplex PCR, the repertoire was profiled, and TCRdb retains in-frame clones only, with some absent. This sample has 200,000 to 300,000 clones; around 86% occur once, and the top ten carry approximately 3%. The sample was peripheral blood. These receptor sequences come from a woman aged 30 to 39 who had recovered from COVID-19.

The chain couples TRBV7-9 to TRBJ1-2; tentative D call: TRBD1 (6 bases). The CDR3 spans 16 residues. V shed 5 bases and J shed 0 bases, with 16 bases lying between them. CDR1 and CDR2 (germline): SEHNR, FQNEAQ (reference sequence). Here the CDR3 DNA reads TGTGCCAGCAGCCAACCCAGGGGAAGCTCTAACTATGGCTACACCTTC. It encodes CASSQPRGSSNYGYTF.

The chain combines TRBV6-2 or TRBV6-3 with TRBJ1-2; 7 bases map to TRBD1. Germline lookup yields CDR1 MNHEY and CDR2 SVGEGT. The CDR3 totals 16 residues. After removal of 4 bases from V and 0 bases from J, the junction contained 8 bases not matched to a gene. CDR3: CASSFRQGGSNYGYTF. The CDR3, as DNA: TGTGCCAGCAGTTTCCGACAGGGAGGTTCTAACTATGGCTACACCTTC.

This chain connects TRBV5-4 to TRBJ1-4, with D tentatively TRBD1 (5 bases). The CDR3 spans 15 residues. V was clipped by 1 base and J by 7 bases, with 14 bases between them. Germline values: CDR1 SGHNT, CDR2 YYREEE (reference sequence). The DNA of the CDR3 is TGTGCCAGCAGCTTGTCGCAGGGCGGAAGTGAAAAACTGTTTTTT. This encodes CASSLSQGGSEKLFF.

The V gene is TRBV6-4, the J gene TRBJ2-3; TRBD2 agrees at 13 bases. The length of the CDR3 is 15 residues. Germline-derived CDR1 and CDR2 are MRHNA and SNTAGT. V shed 6 bases, J shed 3 bases, and the junction held 3 bases outside the gene matches. The CDR3: CASRQTSGGTDTQYF. CDR3 nucleotides: TGTGCCAGCAGACAGACTAGCGGGGGGACAGATACGCAGTATTTT.

This clone was detected only a few times. The chain couples TRBV7-9 to TRBJ2-2, with a possible D match to TRBD1 (5 bases). The CDR3 length is 18 residues. Germline loops: CDR1 SEHNR, CDR2 FQNEAQ (reference sequence). V dropped 4 bases and J dropped 2 bases, with 20 bases sitting between them. This CDR3 is CASSSSRSDSYNTGELFF. The CDR3 coding sequence is TGTGCCAGCAGCTCAAGCCGAAGTGACAGCTATAACACCGGGGAGCTGTTTTTT.

The rearrangement joins TRBV7-2 to TRBJ2-7, with D possibly matching TRBD2 (5 bases). V dropped 5 bases and J dropped 1 base, with 9 bases sitting between them. CDR3 length: 13 residues. The V gene's germline CDR1 is SGHTA and CDR2 FQGNSA. CDR3: CASSREWSYEQYF. The DNA for the CDR3 is TGTGCCAGCAGCCGGGAATGGTCCTACGAGCAGTACTTC. The variable domain in full, with the rest retrieved from reference TRBV7-2 and TRBJ2-7, is GAGVSQSPSNKVTEKGKDVELRCDPISGHTALYWYRQSLGQGLEFLIYFQGNSAPDKSGLPSDRFSAERTGGSVSTLTIQRTQQEDSAVYLCASSREWSYEQYFGPGTRLTVT.

To note about this clone: Different DNA sequences within this sample yield the same CDR3. The chain combines TRBV19 with TRBJ2-3; possibly TRBD1 for D (6 bases). Trimming pared 6 bases from V and 4 bases from J, leaving 14 bases between. CDR3 length: 14 amino acids. CDR1 is LNHDA, CDR2 SQIVND, per germline (reference sequence). The CDR3 sequence: CASSRGEGADTQYF. In DNA form, the CDR3 reads TGTGCCAGTAGCAGGGGAGAGGGCGCAGATACGCAGTATTTT. Combining the CDR3 with reference TRBV19 and TRBJ2-3 gives the whole variable domain DGGITQSPKYLFRKEGQNVTLSCEQNLNHDAMYWYRQDPGQGLRLIYYSQIVNDFQKGDIAEGYSVSREKKESFPLTVTSAQKNPTAFYLCASSRGEGADTQYFGPGTRLTVL.

The genes are TRBV27 and TRBJ1-6; D is uncertain. The V gene lost 9 bases and the J gene lost 8 bases, with 14 bases spanning the gap. Germline V CDR1 and CDR2: MNHEY, SMNVEV (reference sequence). The CDR3 loop spans 13 amino acids. The CDR3 sequence is CASGRRSDSPLHF. As DNA, the CDR3 is TGTGCCAGTGGAAGGAGGAGTGATTCACCCCTCCACTTT.

CDR3 sequence: CASSPALVRGDETQYF. CDR3 nucleotide sequence: TGTGCCAGCAGCCCCGCCCTTGTCAGGGGGGACGAGACCCAGTACTTC. The V call is TRBV7-7, the J call TRBJ2-5; D possibly corresponds to TRBD1 (7 bases). This CDR3 has 16 residues. V was shortened by 5 bases and J by 5 bases, with 21 bases between the two germline ends. Germline lookup yields CDR1 SSHAT and CDR2 FNYEAQ (reference sequence). The full variable domain, rest sourced from reference TRBV7-7 and TRBJ2-5, is GAGVSQSPRYKVTKRGQDVTLRCDPISSHATLYWYQQALGQGPEFLTYFNYEAQPDKSGLPSDRFSAERPEGSISTLTIQRTEQRDSAMYRCASSPALVRGDETQYFGPGTRLLVL.

This clone came up once. The chain carries TRBV5-5 and TRBJ1-1; no clear D gene. The CDR3 has 13 amino acids. Germline-derived CDR1 and CDR2 are SGHKS and YYEKEE (reference sequence). V was pared by 1 base and J by 4 bases, with 8 bases between. The DNA of the CDR3 is TGTGCCAGCAGCTTGAGTTGGAGCACTGAAGCTTTCTTT. This codes for CASSLSWSTEAFF. Based on the CDR3 plus reference TRBV5-5 and TRBJ1-1, the full variable domain is DAGVTQSPTHLIKTRGQQVTLRCSPISGHKSVSWYQQVLGQGPQFIFQYYEKEERGRGNFPDRFSARQFPNYSSELNVNALLLGDSALYLCASSLSWSTEAFFGQGTRLTVV.

The chain links TRBV5-1 to TRBJ2-7; TRBD2 matches at 13 bases. The CDR3 extends over 18 amino acids. V lost 4 bases and J lost 1; bases outside the gene matches: 11. Germline CDR1 is SGHRS and CDR2 is YFSETQ. CDR3 loop: CASSPTLLGLAGSYEQYF. The CDR3 coding sequence is TGCGCCAGCAGCCCTACCCTCTTGGGACTAGCGGGGTCCTACGAGCAGTACTTC.

V usage is TRBV7-2 and J usage is TRBJ2-2; D is unresolved. This CDR3 is built from 14 residues. V lost 4 bases, J lost 5 bases, and 11 bases lay in between. The germline V gene encodes CDR1 SGHTA and CDR2 FQGNSA. The CDR3 nucleotides read TGTGCCAGCAGCTCCTTTTCGAGGACCGGGGAGCTGTTTTTT. Residues: CASSSFSRTGELFF.

This chain links TRBV2 with TRBJ1-3; D possibly corresponds to TRBD1 (5 bases). The CDR3 is 14 residues long. CDR1 and CDR2 (germline): SNHLY, FYNNEI. V was trimmed by 3 bases and J by 2 bases, leaving 8 bases between them. CDR3 in amino acids: CASSDRVAGNTIYF. The CDR3 DNA is TGTGCCAGCAGTGACAGGGTTGCTGGAAACACCATATATTTT.

The rearrangement uses TRBV7-2 and TRBJ2-2, with 11 bases matching TRBD1. The CDR3 extends over 15 amino acids. The V gene's germline CDR1 is SGHTA and CDR2 FQGNSA. For the CDR3, the DNA is TGTGTCACAACTATCGGACAGGGGGCTTCCGGGGAGCTGTTTTTT. Amino acid sequence: CVTTIGQGASGELFF.

This chain connects TRBV4-1 to TRBJ1-2; 7 bases agree with TRBD1. Germline CDR1 MGHRA, CDR2 YSYEKL. With V trimmed by 4 bases and J by 0 bases, 5 bases remained unmatched. The CDR3 loop spans 15 amino acids. The CDR3 nucleotides read TGCGCCAGCAGCCCTCAGGGGGAAGCTAACTATGGCTACACCTTC. This sequence encodes CASSPQGEANYGYTF.

CDR3: CASNRDTRTETQYF. For the CDR3, the DNA is TGTGCCAGCAACAGGGACACCCGAACGGAGACCCAGTACTTC. The gene calls are TRBV6-5 and TRBJ2-5, with D perhaps matching TRBD1 (6 bases). CDR1 MNHEY and CDR2 SVGAGI come from the germline V gene. This CDR3 has 14 amino acids. With 7 bases removed from V and 5 bases from J, the gap between germline ends came to 17 bases.

J is TRBJ2-5 and V is TRBV27; TRBD2 might be the D (6 bases). The V gene lost 5 bases and the J gene lost 3 bases, with 16 bases spanning the gap. The CDR3 is 15 amino acids. CDR1 and CDR2 from the germline V gene are MNHEY and SMNVEV (reference sequence). The DNA of the CDR3 is TGTGCCAGCAGTAGATCCGGGACTGCAAAAGAGACCCAGTACTTC. Translation: CASSRSGTAKETQYF.

The chain has TRBV18 and TRBJ2-7, with 9 bases lining up with TRBD1. Looked up from germline, CDR1 is KGHSH and CDR2 is LQKENI. The CDR3 extends over 15 amino acids. J was trimmed by 3 bases and V by 6 bases; bases with no gene match: 9. The CDR3 here is CASSPSGQGHYEQYF. The DNA for the CDR3 is TGTGCCAGCTCCCCGTCGGGACAGGGACACTACGAGCAGTACTTC.

The chain recombines TRBV7-9 with TRBJ2-3; tentative D call: TRBD2 (7 bases). CDR1 SEHNR and CDR2 FQNEAQ come from the germline V gene (reference sequence). CDR3 size: 18 residues. V was shortened by 5 bases and J by 3 bases, with 24 bases between the two germline ends. The CDR3 DNA sequence: TGTGCCAGCAGCACCAAAATAGGGGGGGGCCTGATGACAGATACGCAGTATTTT. This encodes CASSTKIGGGLMTDTQYF. Based on the CDR3 plus reference TRBV7-9 and TRBJ2-3, the full variable domain is DTGVSQNPRHKITKRGQNVTFRCDPISEHNRLYWYRQTLGQGPEFLTYFQNEAQLEKSRLLSDRFSAERPKGSFSTLEIQRTEQGDSAMYLCASSTKIGGGLMTDTQYFGPGTRLTVL.

V gene TRBV4-1 combines with J gene TRBJ1-3, with D possibly matching TRBD1 (5 bases). The CDR3 extends over 17 amino acids. The germline CDR1 and CDR2 sequences are MGHRA and YSYEKL. Trimming shortened V by 5 bases and J by 0 bases, and 17 bases separated the two germline ends. CDR3 protein: CASSGSNIQDSGNTIYF. The CDR3 DNA is TGCGCCAGCAGCGGCTCTAACATACAGGACTCTGGAAACACCATATATTTT.

This clone was counted once. The chain employs TRBV7-6 and TRBJ1-2, with 9 bases fitting TRBD1. The CDR3 runs 16 residues. Trimming cost V 0 bases and J 8 bases; bases outside gene matches: 10. CDR1 is SGHVS and CDR2 is FNYEAQ in the germline V gene. The CDR3 loop reads CASSLASGQGPWGYTF. In nucleotides, the CDR3 is TGTGCCAGCAGCTTAGCCAGTGGACAGGGGCCTTGGGGCTACACCTTC.

V and J are TRBV18 and TRBJ2-7; the match to TRBD1 covers 7 bases. CDR1 is KGHSH and CDR2 is LQKENI in the germline V gene. V gave up 3 bases and J gave up 5 bases; unmatched junction bases: 10. This CDR3 is 15 amino acids long. Written as DNA, the CDR3 is TGTGCCAGCTCACCCAGACAGGGTTCTTACAACGAGCAGTACTTC. Translating gives CASSPRQGSYNEQYF.